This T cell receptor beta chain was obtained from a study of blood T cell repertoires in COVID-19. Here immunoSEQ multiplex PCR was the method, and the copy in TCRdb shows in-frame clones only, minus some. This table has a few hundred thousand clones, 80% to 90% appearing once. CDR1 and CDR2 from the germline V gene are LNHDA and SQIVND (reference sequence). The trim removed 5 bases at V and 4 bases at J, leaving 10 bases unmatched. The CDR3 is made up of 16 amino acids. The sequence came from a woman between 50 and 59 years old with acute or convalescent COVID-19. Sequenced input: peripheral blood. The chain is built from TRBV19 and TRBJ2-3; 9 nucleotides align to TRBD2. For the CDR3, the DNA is TGTGCCAGTAGTCCCGGGGTAGCGGGAGTAGCAGATACGCAGTATTTT. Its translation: CASSPGVAGVADTQYF.